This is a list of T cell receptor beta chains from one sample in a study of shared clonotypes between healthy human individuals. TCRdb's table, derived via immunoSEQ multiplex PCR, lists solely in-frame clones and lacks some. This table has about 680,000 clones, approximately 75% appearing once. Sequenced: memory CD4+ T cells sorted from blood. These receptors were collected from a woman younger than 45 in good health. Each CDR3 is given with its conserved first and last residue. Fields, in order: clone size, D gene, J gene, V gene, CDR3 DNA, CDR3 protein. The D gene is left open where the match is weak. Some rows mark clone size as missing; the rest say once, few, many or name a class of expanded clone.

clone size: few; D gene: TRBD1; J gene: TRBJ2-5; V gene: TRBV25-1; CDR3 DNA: TGTGCCAGCAGTGAATTCAAGGACAGGGGGCTTCAAGAGACCCAGTACTTC; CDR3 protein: CASSEFKDRGLQETQYF
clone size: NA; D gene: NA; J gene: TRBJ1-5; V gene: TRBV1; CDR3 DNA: TGCACCAGCAGCCAAGATGGGGACAGCAATCAGCCCCAGCATTTT; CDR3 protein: CTSSQDGDSNQPQHF
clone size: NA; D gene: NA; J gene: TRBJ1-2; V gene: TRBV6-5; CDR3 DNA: TGTGCCAGCAGCACCGACACGTATGGCTACACCTTC; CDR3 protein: CASSTDTYGYTF
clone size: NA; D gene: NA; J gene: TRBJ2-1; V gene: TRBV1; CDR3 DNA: TGCACCAGCAGCCATCGCGGACAGGGGAACGAGCAGTTCTTC; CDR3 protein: CTSSHRGQGNEQFF
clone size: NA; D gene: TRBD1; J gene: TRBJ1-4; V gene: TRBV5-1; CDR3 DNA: TGCGCCAGCAGCCCTCGGACAGGGAATGAAAAACTGTTTTTT; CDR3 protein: CASSPRTGNEKLFF
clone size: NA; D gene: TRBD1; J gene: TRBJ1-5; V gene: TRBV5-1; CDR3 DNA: TGCGCCAGCAGCCCCGGACAGGATTATCAGCTCCAGCATTTT; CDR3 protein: CASSPGQDYQLQHF
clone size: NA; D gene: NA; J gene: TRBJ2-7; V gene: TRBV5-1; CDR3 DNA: TGCGCCAGCAGCCGAGGATACGAGCAGTACTTC; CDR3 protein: CASSRGYEQYF
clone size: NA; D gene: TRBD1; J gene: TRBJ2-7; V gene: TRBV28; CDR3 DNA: TGTGCCAGCAGTTCACCAACAGGGGGCTGGTACGAGCAGTACTTC; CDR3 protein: CASSSPTGGWYEQYF
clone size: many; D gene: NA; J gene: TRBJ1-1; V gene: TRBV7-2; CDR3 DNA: TGTGCCAGCAGAAAGACAGCTATAACCATGAACACTGAAGCTTTCTTT; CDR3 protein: CASRKTAITMNTEAFF
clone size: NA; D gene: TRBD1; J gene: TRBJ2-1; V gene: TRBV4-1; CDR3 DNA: TGCGCCAGCAGCCCATCACAGACAGGGCCCTACAATGAGCAGTTCTTC; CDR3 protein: CASSPSQTGPYNEQFF
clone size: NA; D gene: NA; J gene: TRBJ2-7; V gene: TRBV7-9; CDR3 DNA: TGTGCCAGCAGCCCAGGTAGGGTTCGGAACGAGCAGTACTTC; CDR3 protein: CASSPGRVRNEQYF
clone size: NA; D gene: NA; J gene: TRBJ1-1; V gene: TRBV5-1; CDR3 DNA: TGCGCCAGCAGCTTGGACGGGGCCGGCACTGAAGCTTTCTTT; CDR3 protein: CASSLDGAGTEAFF
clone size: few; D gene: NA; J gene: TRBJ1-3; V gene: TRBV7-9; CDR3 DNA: TGTGCCAGCAGCTCCCGCGGAGGGGGAGCCGGAAACACCATATATTTT; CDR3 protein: CASSSRGGGAGNTIYF
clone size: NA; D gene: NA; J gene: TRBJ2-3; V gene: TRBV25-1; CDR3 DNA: TGTGCCAGCAGTACGAACACAGATACGCAGTATTTT; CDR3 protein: CASSTNTDTQYF
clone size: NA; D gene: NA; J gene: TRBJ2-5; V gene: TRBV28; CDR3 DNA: TGTGCCAGCAATGGCGATATAGAGACCCAGTACTTC; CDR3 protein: CASNGDIETQYF
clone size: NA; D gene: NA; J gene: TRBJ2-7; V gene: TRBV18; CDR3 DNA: TGTGCCAGCTCATTACAGGGACGGGGGGAGCAGTACTTC; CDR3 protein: CASSLQGRGEQYF
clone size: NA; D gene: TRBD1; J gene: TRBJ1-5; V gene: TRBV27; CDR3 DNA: TGTGCCAGCAGTTTAGGCGACAGGGGGTTCGAACCCCAGCATTTT; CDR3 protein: CASSLGDRGFEPQHF
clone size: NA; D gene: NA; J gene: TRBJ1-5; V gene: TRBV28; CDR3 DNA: TGTGCCAGCAGTTTAAGTCCCGGCCTGGGATCGAGCAATCAGCCCCAGCATTTT; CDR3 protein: CASSLSPGLGSSNQPQHF
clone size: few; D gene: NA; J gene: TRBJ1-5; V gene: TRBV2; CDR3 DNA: TGTGCCAGCACAAGGAACAGTTATAGCAATCAGCCCCAGCATTTT; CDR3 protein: CASTRNSYSNQPQHF
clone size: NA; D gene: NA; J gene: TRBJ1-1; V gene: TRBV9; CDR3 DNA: TGTGCCAGCAGCGTTAGACCCGGGACGGGCACTGAAGCTTTCTTT; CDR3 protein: CASSVRPGTGTEAFF
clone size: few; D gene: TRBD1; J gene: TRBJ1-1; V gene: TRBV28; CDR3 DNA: TGTGCCAGCTGCCCCTCCACCGGGACAGCGAACACTGAAGCTTTCTTT; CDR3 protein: CASCPSTGTANTEAFF
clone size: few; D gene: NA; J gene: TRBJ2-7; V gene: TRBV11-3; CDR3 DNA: TGTGCCAGCAGCCCGGGTTTTGCCAGTCCAGGGGAGCAGTACTTC; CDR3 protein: CASSPGFASPGEQYF
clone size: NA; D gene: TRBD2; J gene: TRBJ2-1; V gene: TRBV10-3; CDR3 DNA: TGTGCCATCAGCCCTCAGACTAGCGGGTACAATGAGCAGTTCTTC; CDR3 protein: CAISPQTSGYNEQFF
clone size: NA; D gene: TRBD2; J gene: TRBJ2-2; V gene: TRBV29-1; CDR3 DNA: TGCCTAGCGGAAGAGAACACCGGGGAGCTGTTTTTT; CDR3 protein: CLAEENTGELFF
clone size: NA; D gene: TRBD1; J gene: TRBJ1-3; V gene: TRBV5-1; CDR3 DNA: TGCGCCAGCAGCGAATGGACAGGGAGAAACACCATATATTTT; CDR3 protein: CASSEWTGRNTIYF
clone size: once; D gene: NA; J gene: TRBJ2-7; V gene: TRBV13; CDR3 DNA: TGTGCCAGCAGCCCCTGGATGCGTAGAGGATCCTACGAGCAGTACTTC; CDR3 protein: CASSPWMRRGSYEQYF
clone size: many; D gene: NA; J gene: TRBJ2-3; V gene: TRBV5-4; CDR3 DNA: TGTGCCAGCAGCGCCCCCCAAGGGGCAGGGAGAGATACGCAGTATTTT; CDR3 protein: CASSAPQGAGRDTQYF
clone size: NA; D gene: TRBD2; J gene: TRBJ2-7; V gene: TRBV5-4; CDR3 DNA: TGTGCCAGCAGCCTTAGCGGGAGTGTGAAGCAGTACTTC; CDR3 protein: CASSLSGSVKQYF
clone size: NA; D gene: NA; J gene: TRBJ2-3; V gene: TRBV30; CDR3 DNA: TGTGCCTGGGGGCCGGGGCGAGCTAGCACAGATACGCAGTATTTT; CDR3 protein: CAWGPGRASTDTQYF
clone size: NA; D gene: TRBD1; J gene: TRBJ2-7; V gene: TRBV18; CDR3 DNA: TGTGCCAGCTCACGGGACAGTTCCTACGAGCAGTACTTC; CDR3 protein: CASSRDSSYEQYF
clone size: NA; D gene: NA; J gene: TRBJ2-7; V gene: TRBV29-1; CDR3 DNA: TGCAGCGTTCACGATGGACAGCACTACGAGCAGTACTTC; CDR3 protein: CSVHDGQHYEQYF
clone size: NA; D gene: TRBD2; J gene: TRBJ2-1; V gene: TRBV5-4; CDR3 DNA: TGTGCCAGCAGCCGACCCCCGTCTAGCGGGAGGATTGATGAGCAGTTCTTC; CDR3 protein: CASSRPPSSGRIDEQFF
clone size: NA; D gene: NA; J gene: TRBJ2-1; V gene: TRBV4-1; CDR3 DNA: TGCGCCAGCAGCCAACCCGGGGGCCTGAATGAGCAGTTCTTC; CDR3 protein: CASSQPGGLNEQFF
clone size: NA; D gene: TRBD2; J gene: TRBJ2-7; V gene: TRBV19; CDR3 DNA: TGTGCCAGTAGTATGCAGGGCGGGGGCTACGAGCAGTACTTC; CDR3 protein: CASSMQGGGYEQYF
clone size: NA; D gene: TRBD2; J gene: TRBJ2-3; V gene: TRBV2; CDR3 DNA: TGTGCCAGCAGCGACCATCGAGGACTAGCTAGCACAGATACGCAGTATTTT; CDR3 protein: CASSDHRGLASTDTQYF
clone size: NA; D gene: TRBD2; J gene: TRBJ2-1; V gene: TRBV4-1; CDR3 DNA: TGCGCCAGCAGCCCACCGGGACTAGGCCTGAGTGTTAATGAGCAGTTCTTC; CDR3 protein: CASSPPGLGLSVNEQFF
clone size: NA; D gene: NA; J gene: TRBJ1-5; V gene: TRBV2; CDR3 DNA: TGTGCCAGCAGTGAATCCCGAGGAGGGTCGCAGCCCCAGCATTTT; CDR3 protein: CASSESRGGSQPQHF
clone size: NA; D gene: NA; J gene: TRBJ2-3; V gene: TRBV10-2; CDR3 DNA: TGCGCCAGCAGATCCAGTGGGGCCAAGAGGACGCAGTATTTT; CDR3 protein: CASRSSGAKRTQYF
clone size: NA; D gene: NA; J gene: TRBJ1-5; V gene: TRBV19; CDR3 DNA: TGTGCCAGTACTCTATTATCGCGTAGCAATCAGCCCCAGCATTTT; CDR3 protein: CASTLLSRSNQPQHF
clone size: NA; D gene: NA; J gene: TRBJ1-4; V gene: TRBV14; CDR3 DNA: TGTGCCAGCAGCCAACCCTCGCATGGCTGGGATGAAAAACTGTTTTTT; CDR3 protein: CASSQPSHGWDEKLFF
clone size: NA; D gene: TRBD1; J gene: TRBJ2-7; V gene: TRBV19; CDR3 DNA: TGTGCCAGTAGTTCGACAGGGGGCTACGAGCAGTACTTC; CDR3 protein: CASSSTGGYEQYF
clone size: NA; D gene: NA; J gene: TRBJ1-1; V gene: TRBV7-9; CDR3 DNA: TGTGCCAGCAGCTCAGAGAACACTGAAGCTTTCTTT; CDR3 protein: CASSSENTEAFF
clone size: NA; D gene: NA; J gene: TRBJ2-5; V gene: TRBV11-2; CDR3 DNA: TGTGCCAGCAGCTTTACGGGGGGACAGCGAGGGGAGACCCAGTACTTC; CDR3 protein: CASSFTGGQRGETQYF
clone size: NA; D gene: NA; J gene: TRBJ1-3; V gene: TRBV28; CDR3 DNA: TGTGCCAGCAAGGACCCTGGAAACACCATATATTTT; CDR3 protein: CASKDPGNTIYF
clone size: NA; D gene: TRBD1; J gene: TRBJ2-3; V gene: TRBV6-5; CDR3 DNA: TGTGCCAGCAGTTCCAGGGGGCTGGGTGTAAATACGCAGTATTTT; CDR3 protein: CASSSRGLGVNTQYF
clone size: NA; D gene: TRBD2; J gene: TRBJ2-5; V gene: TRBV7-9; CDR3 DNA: TGTGCCAGCAGCGCTAGCGGAAGGGGAGAGACCCAGTACTTC; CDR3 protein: CASSASGRGETQYF
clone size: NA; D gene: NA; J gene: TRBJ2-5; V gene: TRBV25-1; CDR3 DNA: TGTGCCAGCATCAATGGGGGGCAGGACGAGACCCAGTACTTC; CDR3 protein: CASINGGQDETQYF
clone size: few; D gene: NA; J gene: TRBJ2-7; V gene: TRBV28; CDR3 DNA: TGTGCCAGCAATGGGGGGCCTAGCGAGCAGTACTTC; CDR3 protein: CASNGGPSEQYF
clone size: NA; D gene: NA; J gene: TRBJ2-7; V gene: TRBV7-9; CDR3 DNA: TGTGCCAGCAGCCCACCCAGGGAAACCTACGAGCAGTACTTC; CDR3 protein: CASSPPRETYEQYF
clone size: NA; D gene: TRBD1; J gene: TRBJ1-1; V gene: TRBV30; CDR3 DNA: TGTGCCTGGAGTTTAAAACAGGGGGCAAACACTGAAGCTTTCTTT; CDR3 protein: CAWSLKQGANTEAFF
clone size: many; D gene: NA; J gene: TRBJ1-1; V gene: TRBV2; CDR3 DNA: TGTGCCAGCATCCAATACTTGAACACTGAAGCTTTCTTT; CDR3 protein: CASIQYLNTEAFF
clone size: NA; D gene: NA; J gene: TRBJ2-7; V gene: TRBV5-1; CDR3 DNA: TGCGCCAGCTGCCCTCGCGGAGGGGACGAGCAGTACTTC; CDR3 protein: CASCPRGGDEQYF
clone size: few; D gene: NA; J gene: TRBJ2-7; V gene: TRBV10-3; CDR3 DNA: TGTGCCATCAGTGAGTCGACGGCTCAGGGAGAGCAGTACTTC; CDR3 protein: CAISESTAQGEQYF
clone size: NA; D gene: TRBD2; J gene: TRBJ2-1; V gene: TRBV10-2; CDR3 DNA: TGCGCCAGCAGTTCTAGCGGGAGCTCCTACAATGAGCAGTTCTTC; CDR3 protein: CASSSSGSSYNEQFF